Sequencing of this T cell receptor beta chain was carried out in a study of blood T cell repertoires in COVID-19. Losses at the gene ends were 6 bases for V and 4 bases for J; bases not matched to a gene: 8. CDR1 and CDR2 from the germline V gene are SGHRS and YFSETQ. CDR3 length: 16 residues. Authors' analysis steps: Estimation of nucleated cell counts was performed using reference gene primer amplification. The table came from immunoSEQ multiplex PCR; TCRdb's copy has only in-frame clones and leaves some out. The DNA gave D and trimming, while V, J and clone size come from that table. The table lists approximately 120,000 clones, 70% to 90% of them singletons.

J is TRBJ2-1 and V is TRBV5-1; 12 bases map to TRBD2. The sample comprised peripheral blood. The clonotype originates from a human donor in a cohort sampled during active COVID-19. The CDR3 DNA reads as TGCGCCAGCAAAGAGACTAGCGGGGGTGCGTACAATGAGCAGTTCTTC. Its translation is CASKETSGGAYNEQFF.